The 20 T cell receptor beta chains presented below share a single source sample, sequenced in a study of T cells after yellow fever vaccination. TCRdb recomputed calls from the 5' RACE reads with MiXCR, one row per CDR3 protein. The sample has some 240,000 distinct CDR3 sequences; 3.6% are singletons. This material consisted of PBMCs, taken 15 days after the yellow fever booster vaccination. These receptors all come from a man aged 18 to 29 who received the YFV17D yellow fever vaccine.

The chain links TRBV6-6 to TRBJ2-2, with 7 bases identical to TRBD2. V trimming: 7 bases; J trimming: 5 bases; junction bases outside the gene matches: 4. The germline gives CDR1 MNHNY, CDR2 SVGAGI (reference sequence). The CDR3 consists of 13 residues. CDR3 amino acids: CASKRGVTGELFF. The CDR3 nucleotides read TGTGCCAGCAAACGGGGGGTGACCGGGGAGCTGTTTTTT.

This clonotype was seen repeatedly, ten times or more. This chain connects TRBV5-1 to TRBJ2-3, with 9 bases lining up with TRBD1. Germline V gene sequence: CDR1 SGHRS, CDR2 YFSETQ. Trimming took 4 bases from V and 10 from J; bases not matched to a gene: 10. The CDR3 spans 14 residues. CDR3: CASSIGTGTGPQYF. Here the CDR3 DNA reads TGCGCCAGCAGCATCGGGACAGGGACGGGGCCGCAGTATTTT.

This clonotype came up many times. The gene calls are TRBV6-5 and TRBJ1-4, with 7 positions matching TRBD1. Looked up from germline, CDR1 is MNHEY and CDR2 is SVGAGI. The CDR3 contains 13 residues. The V segment lost 7 bases and the J segment 5 bases; nucleotides outside the gene matches: 4. CDR3 in amino acids: CASTGGWNEKLFF. The DNA for the CDR3 is TGTGCCAGCACAGGGGGATGGAATGAAAAACTGTTTTTT.

This clonotype was seen repeatedly, ten times or more. The DNA for the CDR3 is TGTGCCAGCAGTTCCGACCGCTGGGATTCAATCGCGAACACCGGGGAGCTGTTTTTT. This codes for CASSSDRWDSIANTGELFF. V is TRBV11-2 and J is TRBJ2-2; no clear D gene. This CDR3 spans 19 amino acids. CDR1 and CDR2 from the germline V gene are SGHAT and FQNNGV. V shed 6 bases and J shed 0 bases, with 23 bases lying between them.

At least ten counts were recorded for this clonotype. The rearrangement uses TRBV24-1 and TRBJ2-3; 7 nucleotides align to TRBD2. The CDR3 consists of 13 residues. Trimming removed 7 bases from V and 6 bases from J; junction bases left unmatched: 6. Germline loops: CDR1 KGHDR, CDR2 SFDVKD. CDR3: CATRGLLTDTQYF. DNA of the CDR3: TGTGCCACCAGGGGACTACTCACGGATACGCAGTATTTT.

This clonotype came up many times. The rearrangement uses TRBV7-2 and TRBJ1-1; no clear D. CDR1 is SGHTA and CDR2 is FQGNSA in the germline V gene. The CDR3 has 13 amino acids. Trimming stripped 3 bases from V and 5 bases from J, with 10 bases between. CDR3 amino acids: CASSFRGRTEAFF. CDR3 in DNA: TGTGCCAGCAGCTTTCGAGGGAGGACTGAAGCTTTCTTT.

There are many counts of this clonotype. CDR3 coding DNA: TGTGCCAGCAGCTTACGGGGCGCAGGCAATCAGCCCCAGCATTTT. Translation gives CASSLRGAGNQPQHF. The V call is TRBV7-2, the J call TRBJ1-5; D possibly corresponds to TRBD1 (5 bases). Trimming shortened V by 2 bases and J by 2 bases, and 10 bases separated the two germline ends. This CDR3 contains 15 residues. The germline V gene encodes CDR1 SGHTA and CDR2 FQGNSA.

This clonotype was seen a handful of times. Here the CDR3 reads CASSLVGGISYEQYF. CDR3 coding DNA: TGTGCCAGCAGCTTAGTCGGGGGCATTTCCTACGAGCAGTACTTC. V and J are TRBV7-2 and TRBJ2-7, with D perhaps being TRBD1 or TRBD2 (6 bases each). Germline V gene lookup returns CDR1 SGHTA and CDR2 FQGNSA. V was cut by 1 base and J by 1 base, with 11 bases left in between. The CDR3 loop spans 15 amino acids.

This clonotype appeared many times. CDR3 loop: CASSLDGLRDRTEAFF. DNA of the CDR3: TGTGCCAGCAGCTTAGATGGTCTCAGGGATCGTACTGAAGCTTTCTTT. The chain is built from TRBV7-3 and TRBJ1-1; D perhaps matches TRBD1 (5 bases). The CDR3 contains 16 residues. Germline V gene data show CDR1 as SGHTA and CDR2 as FQGTGA. V was pared by 2 bases and J by 5 bases, with 18 bases between.

This clonotype was detected many times. The genes are TRBV7-9 and TRBJ2-3, with 16 nucleotides matching TRBD2. V shed 5 bases and J 7 bases; nucleotides not matched to a gene: 9. Germline CDR1 is SEHNR and CDR2 is FQNEAQ (reference sequence). The CDR3 sequence is 17 residues long. DNA of the CDR3: TGTGCCAGCAGCCATGGGACTAGCGGGGGGGCACTGAATACGCAGTATTTT. Residues: CASSHGTSGGALNTQYF. Looking up the rest from reference TRBV7-9 and TRBJ2-3 gives the full variable domain: DTGVSQNPRHKITKRGQNVTFRCDPISEHNRLYWYRQTLGQGPEFLTYFQNEAQLEKSRLLSDRFSAERPKGSFSTLEIQRTEQGDSAMYLCASSHGTSGGALNTQYFGPGTRLTVL.

Ten or more counts support this clonotype. V usage is TRBV5-1 and J usage is TRBJ2-3; 7 nucleotides agree with TRBD2. Germline loops: CDR1 SGHRS, CDR2 YFSETQ. V lost 0 bases and J lost 2; bases outside the gene matches: 6. This CDR3 has 16 residues. CDR3 nucleotides: TGCGCCAGCAGCTTGGGTCTAGCGGCATTCACAGATACGCAGTATTTT. Its protein product is CASSLGLAAFTDTQYF. The full variable domain, in which reference TRBV5-1 and TRBJ2-3 provide the parts outside the CDR3, is KAGVTQTPRYLIKTRGQQVTLSCSPISGHRSVSWYQQTPGQGLQFLFEYFSETQRNKGNFPGRFSGRQFSNSRSEMNVSTLELGDSALYLCASSLGLAAFTDTQYFGPGTRLTVL.

This clonotype was detected ten times or more. V is TRBV7-2 and J is TRBJ2-1; tentative D call: TRBD2 (6 bases). Trimming cost V 6 bases and J 3 bases, with 15 bases left between them. Looked up from germline, CDR1 is SGHTA and CDR2 is FQGNSA. This CDR3 has 15 amino acids. DNA for the CDR3: TGTGCCAGCAGGGGAAGGGACTGGAGCTACAATGAGCAGTTCTTC. It yields the protein CASRGRDWSYNEQFF. The complete variable domain, with remaining parts taken from reference TRBV7-2 and TRBJ2-1, reads GAGVSQSPSNKVTEKGKDVELRCDPISGHTALYWYRQSLGQGLEFLIYFQGNSAPDKSGLPSDRFSAERTGGSVSTLTIQRTQQEDSAVYLCASRGRDWSYNEQFFGPGTRLTVL.

This clonotype came up many times. The chain is built from TRBV7-9 and TRBJ2-1, with D hard to call. The V end was cut by 5 bases, the J end by 5 bases, with 10 bases between. Germline V gene lookup returns CDR1 SEHNR and CDR2 FQNEAQ (reference sequence). The CDR3 covers 13 residues. This CDR3 is CASSPPNDNEQFF. In nucleotides, the CDR3 is TGTGCCAGCAGCCCCCCCAACGACAATGAGCAGTTCTTC.

This clonotype occurred many times. This chain joins TRBV20-1 and TRBJ2-1, with 15 bases identical to TRBD2. From germline, CDR1 is DFQATT and CDR2 SNEGSKA (reference sequence). This CDR3 contains 17 residues. The trim removed 6 bases at V and 0 bases at J, leaving 6 bases unmatched. The CDR3 loop is CSARTSGGVRSYNEQFF. Here the CDR3 DNA reads TGCAGTGCCCGGACTAGCGGGGGGGTACGCTCCTACAATGAGCAGTTCTTC.

This clonotype was seen ten or more times. The chain uses TRBV4-2 and TRBJ1-1; 7 bases match TRBD1. CDR1 and CDR2 from the germline V gene are LGHNA and YNFKEQ. This CDR3 has 13 amino acids. J was trimmed by 9 bases and V by 0 bases; bases with no gene match: 4. CDR3 nucleotide sequence: TGTGCCAGCAGCCAAGATCGACAGGGAAAAGCTTTCTTT. This translates into CASSQDRQGKAFF.

This clonotype was recorded many times. The genes are TRBV6-2 or TRBV6-3 and TRBJ2-7; 8 positions match TRBD1. The CDR3 runs to 15 residues. The V gene end was trimmed by 10 bases and the J gene end by 1 base; junction bases not matched to a gene: 12. Germline V gene lookup returns CDR1 MNHEY and CDR2 SVGEGT. The CDR3 DNA sequence: TGTGCCACACGAGGATTGGGGACAGGTTCCTACGAGCAGTACTTC. Translated: CATRGLGTGSYEQYF.

In its sample, this clonotype was seen many times. V and J are TRBV28 and TRBJ2-3, with D perhaps matching TRBD2 (5 bases). There are 13 residues in the CDR3. The germline V gene encodes CDR1 MDHEN and CDR2 SYDVKM. V lost 7 bases and J lost 2, with 10 bases in between. CDR3: CASKRDPTDTQYF. The CDR3 bases are TGTGCCAGCAAACGGGATCCCACAGATACGCAGTATTTT.

This clonotype was counted ten times or more. This rearrangement joins TRBV7-2 to TRBJ1-6; 8 bases match TRBD1. CDR3 length equals 16 residues. J lost 5 bases, V lost 0 bases, and 3 bases had no gene match. Germline-derived CDR1 and CDR2 are SGHTA and FQGNSA. CDR3 sequence reads: CASSLAAGGNNSPLHF. In DNA, the CDR3 is TGTGCCAGCAGCTTAGCGGCAGGGGGCAATAATTCACCCCTCCACTTT. Full variable domain (remainder filled in from reference TRBV7-2 and TRBJ1-6): GAGVSQSPSNKVTEKGKDVELRCDPISGHTALYWYRQSLGQGLEFLIYFQGNSAPDKSGLPSDRFSAERTGGSVSTLTIQRTQQEDSAVYLCASSLAAGGNNSPLHFGNGTRLTVT.

This clonotype appeared many times. The chain recombines TRBV6-5 with TRBJ1-6; the D gene is possibly TRBD1 (5 bases). Trimming shortened V by 4 bases and J by 8 bases, and 15 bases separated the two germline ends. Germline loops: CDR1 MNHEY, CDR2 SVGAGI. CDR3 length: 15 amino acids. CDR3 sequence reads: CASSLGQDIDSPLHF. The CDR3 nucleotides read TGTGCCAGCAGTTTGGGGCAGGATATAGATTCACCCCTCCACTTT.

At least ten counts were recorded for this clonotype. This chain links TRBV5-1 with TRBJ2-7, with D maybe TRBD1 (6 bases). The V gene's germline CDR1 is SGHRS and CDR2 YFSETQ. This CDR3 has 13 residues. The V end lost 5 bases, the J end lost 3 bases, and 12 bases lay between the germline ends. This CDR3 is CASRIDRSYEQYF. CDR3 nucleotide sequence: TGCGCCAGCAGGATTGACAGGAGCTACGAGCAGTACTTC. The variable domain in full, completed from reference TRBV5-1 and TRBJ2-7, reads KAGVTQTPRYLIKTRGQQVTLSCSPISGHRSVSWYQQTPGQGLQFLFEYFSETQRNKGNFPGRFSGRQFSNSRSEMNVSTLELGDSALYLCASRIDRSYEQYFGPGTRLTVT.